A single sample is the source of the 23 T cell receptor beta chains below, sequenced in a study of monozygotic twins with inflammatory bowel disease. TCRdb reanalyzed the 5' RACE reads and collapses them to one entry per CDR3 protein, without DNA. The sample's table shows roughly 170,000 distinct CDR3 sequences. Sequencing input: blood. These receptors all come from a human donor with ulcerative colitis or Crohn's disease, or a healthy co-twin of an affected twin (not recorded which).

The J gene is TRBJ2-7, the V gene TRBV4-1; TCRdb's D call, TRBD2, is unchecked because there is no DNA. The CDR3 loop spans 13 amino acids. Germline values: CDR1 MGHRA, CDR2 YSYEKL. The chain's CDR3 is CASSQDGSYEQYF.

The chain links TRBV7-6 to TRBJ1-5. Germline V CDR1 and CDR2: SGHVS, FNYEAQ. This CDR3 is built from 13 residues. The CDR3 here is CASSLGWSQPQHF.

CDR3 in amino acids: CSVPGSTGELFF. The chain combines TRBV29-1 with TRBJ2-2; TCRdb's D gene call, TRBD1, goes unchecked for lack of DNA. The CDR3 runs 12 residues. The V gene's germline CDR1 is SQVTM and CDR2 ANQGSEA.

This chain links TRBV6-1 with TRBJ1-6. This CDR3 is built from 15 residues. Germline CDR1 MNHNS, CDR2 SASEGT. CDR3 amino acids: CASRETDSYNSPLHF.

CDR3 residues: CASSELAGGSGELFF. The chain links TRBV6-4 to TRBJ2-2; TCRdb gives TRBD2 as the D gene, but with no DNA this cannot be confirmed. CDR3 length equals 15 residues. Germline V CDR1 and CDR2: MRHNA, SNTAGT.

CDR3 in amino acids: CAISESSDTQYF. The rearrangement links TRBV10-3 to TRBJ2-3. There are 12 residues in the CDR3. Germline lookup yields CDR1 ENHRY and CDR2 SYGVKD.

This rearrangement joins TRBV7-9 to TRBJ1-3; with no DNA, the TCRdb D assignment of TRBD1 cannot be verified. This CDR3 spans 13 amino acids. Germline V lookup: CDR1 SEHNR, CDR2 FQNEAQ (reference sequence). CDR3 sequence: CASSGQDQRTIYF.

This sequence joins TRBV20-1 and TRBJ1-5. The CDR3 has 15 residues. Germline CDR1 and CDR2: DFQATT and SNEGSKA (reference sequence). CDR3 sequence: CSARADSYSNQPQHF.

V is TRBV12-3 or TRBV12-4 and J is TRBJ2-1; without DNA, the TCRdb call of TRBD1 cannot be checked. This CDR3 is built from 18 residues. The CDR3 is CASSLARGGGGSYNEQFF.

The rearrangement links TRBV20-1 to TRBJ2-7; TCRdb selects TRBD1, and the lack of DNA leaves this call unchecked. Germline V CDR1 and CDR2: DFQATT, SNEGSKA (reference sequence). This CDR3 region has 13 residues. CDR3: CSRRPARSHEQYF.

The chain has TRBV27 and TRBJ2-3. Germline V gene sequence: CDR1 MNHEY, CDR2 SMNVEV (reference sequence). This CDR3 has 15 residues. The CDR3 protein is CASSKSRSHTDTQYF.

The CDR3 spells CASDRVTEAFF. This chain connects TRBV9 to TRBJ1-1; the D gene TCRdb calls, TRBD1, cannot be checked with no DNA. The CDR3 consists of 11 residues. Per germline, CDR1 SGDLS and CDR2 YYNGEE.

This chain uses TRBV11-3 with TRBJ2-7; TCRdb indicates TRBD2, and absent DNA this call remains unverified. The CDR3 covers 14 residues. Germline values: CDR1 SGHNT, CDR2 YENEEA. CDR3 region: CASSFSGGVGEQYF.

CDR3: CASTGTAANTGELFF. The rearrangement links TRBV5-1 to TRBJ2-2; TCRdb's assignment of TRBD1 cannot be checked, as there is no DNA. Germline loops: CDR1 SGHRS, CDR2 YFSETQ. The CDR3 covers 15 residues. The complete variable domain, with remaining parts taken from reference TRBV5-1 and TRBJ2-2, reads KAGVTQTPRYLIKTRGQQVTLSCSPISGHRSVSWYQQTPGQGLQFLFEYFSETQRNKGNFPGRFSGRQFSNSRSEMNVSTLELGDSALYLCASTGTAANTGELFFGEGSRLTVL.

The CDR3 loop reads CASSPIGAGELFF. This chain uses TRBV18 with TRBJ2-2. CDR1 and CDR2 from the germline V gene are KGHSH and LQKENI. CDR3 length equals 13 residues.

This rearrangement joins TRBV24-1 to TRBJ2-3; TCRdb lists TRBD1, though no DNA is available to test this call. There are 19 residues in the CDR3. The V gene's germline CDR1 is KGHDR and CDR2 SFDVKD. The CDR3 reads CATSDRNLPGTAFTDTQYF.

V usage is TRBV5-1 and J usage is TRBJ2-1; the TCRdb call, TRBD1, lacks DNA for checking. The CDR3 has 14 amino acids. CDR1 and CDR2 (germline): SGHRS, YFSETQ. The CDR3 sequence is CASSSPTGYNEQFF.

The gene calls are TRBV6-2 or TRBV6-3 and TRBJ2-7; TCRdb returns TRBD1, unconfirmable since there is no DNA. Germline V gene sequence: CDR1 MNHEY, CDR2 SVGEGT. The CDR3 sequence is 13 residues long. The CDR3: CASSHGTDYEQYF.

V is TRBV30 and J is TRBJ2-1; without DNA, the TCRdb call of TRBD2 cannot be checked. In germline, CDR1 is GTSNPN, CDR2 SVGIG (reference sequence). The CDR3 covers 16 residues. The CDR3 protein is CAWSRLAGGGYNEQFF.

The V call is TRBV5-1, the J call TRBJ2-3; there is no DNA to check the TCRdb D call of TRBD2. CDR1 SGHRS and CDR2 YFSETQ come from the germline V gene. The CDR3 length is 13 residues. CDR3 residues: CASSFLGGDTQYF.

The V and J genes are TRBV20-1 and TRBJ1-5; TCRdb proposes TRBD1, but this gene call is untestable without DNA. Germline CDR1 reads DFQATT; CDR2 reads SNEGSKA (reference sequence). CDR3 length equals 15 residues. The CDR3 spells CSARAPGFGNQPQHF.

This chain links TRBV5-1 with TRBJ2-7. Germline assignment: CDR1 SGHRS and CDR2 YFSETQ. This CDR3 is built from 13 residues. This CDR3 reads CASSYRTSYEQYF.

This chain links TRBV12-3 or TRBV12-4 with TRBJ1-2. The CDR3 totals 13 residues. The CDR3 sequence: CASSMELLTYYTF.